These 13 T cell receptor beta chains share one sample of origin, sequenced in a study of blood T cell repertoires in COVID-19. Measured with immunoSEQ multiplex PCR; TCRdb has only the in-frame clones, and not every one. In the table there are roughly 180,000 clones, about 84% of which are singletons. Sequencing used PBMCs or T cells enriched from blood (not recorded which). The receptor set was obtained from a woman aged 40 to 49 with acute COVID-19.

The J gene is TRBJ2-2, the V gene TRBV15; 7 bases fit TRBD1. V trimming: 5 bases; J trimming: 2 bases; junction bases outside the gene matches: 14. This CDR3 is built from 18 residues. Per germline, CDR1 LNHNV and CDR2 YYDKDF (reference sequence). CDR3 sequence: CATSLYGDSRLNTGELFF. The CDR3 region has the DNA TGTGCCACCAGCCTCTACGGGGACAGCAGACTTAACACCGGGGAGCTGTTTTTT.

DNA of the CDR3: TGTGCCTGGATGCTAACGGGAGGCTACAATGAGCAGTTCTTC. This encodes CAWMLTGGYNEQFF. V usage is TRBV30 and J usage is TRBJ2-1; 7 nucleotides line up with TRBD2. CDR1 is GTSNPN and CDR2 is SVGIG in the germline V gene (reference sequence). The CDR3 has 14 residues. V dropped 4 bases and J dropped 3; count of bases not matched to a gene: 6.

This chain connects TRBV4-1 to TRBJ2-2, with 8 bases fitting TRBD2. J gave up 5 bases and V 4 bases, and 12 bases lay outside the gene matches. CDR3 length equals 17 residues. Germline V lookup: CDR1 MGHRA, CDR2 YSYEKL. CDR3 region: CASSPGRAGVNTGELFF. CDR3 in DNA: TGCGCCAGCAGCCCCGGGAGAGCGGGAGTGAATACCGGGGAGCTGTTTTTT.

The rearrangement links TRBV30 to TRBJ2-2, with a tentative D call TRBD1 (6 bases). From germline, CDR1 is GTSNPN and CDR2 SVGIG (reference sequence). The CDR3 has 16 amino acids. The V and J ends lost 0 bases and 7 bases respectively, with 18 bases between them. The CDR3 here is CAWSVPGAEHDGELFF. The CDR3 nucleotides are TGTGCCTGGAGTGTACCAGGGGCCGAACATGACGGGGAGCTGTTTTTT.

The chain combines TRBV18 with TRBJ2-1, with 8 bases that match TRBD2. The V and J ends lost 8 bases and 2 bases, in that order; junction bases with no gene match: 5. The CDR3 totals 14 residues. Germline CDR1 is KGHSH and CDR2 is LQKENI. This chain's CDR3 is CASGTSSAYNEQFF. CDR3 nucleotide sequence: TGTGCCAGCGGGACTAGTTCAGCCTACAATGAGCAGTTCTTC.

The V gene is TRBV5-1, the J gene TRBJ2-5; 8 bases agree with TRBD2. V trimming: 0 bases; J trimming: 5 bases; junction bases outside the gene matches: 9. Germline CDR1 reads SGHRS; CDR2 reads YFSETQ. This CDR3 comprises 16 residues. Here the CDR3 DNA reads TGCGCCAGCAGCTTGGGTTACCGGGAGGGCCTGGAGACCCAGTACTTC. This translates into CASSLGYREGLETQYF.

The CDR3 is CASSPRLAGGNEQFF. The CDR3 nucleotides are TGTGCCAGCAGCCCTCGACTAGCGGGAGGCAATGAGCAGTTCTTC. The chain links TRBV7-9 to TRBJ2-1; 13 bases map to TRBD2. This CDR3 spans 15 amino acids. Losses at the gene ends were 5 bases for V and 6 bases for J; bases not matched to a gene: 4. Germline values: CDR1 SEHNR, CDR2 FQNEAQ (reference sequence).

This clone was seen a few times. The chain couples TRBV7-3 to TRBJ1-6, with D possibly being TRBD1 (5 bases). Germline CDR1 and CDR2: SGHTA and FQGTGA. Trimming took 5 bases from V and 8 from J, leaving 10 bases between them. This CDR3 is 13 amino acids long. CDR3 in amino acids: CASSQQGDSPLHF. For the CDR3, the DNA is TGTGCCAGCAGCCAACAAGGGGATTCACCCCTCCACTTT.

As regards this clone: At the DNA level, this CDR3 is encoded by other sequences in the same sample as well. The CDR3 DNA is TGTGCCAGCAGCGTAGTCAGCACCGGGGAGCTGTTTTTT. Its protein is CASSVVSTGELFF. The chain has TRBV9 and TRBJ2-2; D unclear. Trimming left V 0 bases short and J 4 bases short, with 4 bases between. The length of the CDR3 is 13 residues. Per the germline V gene, CDR1 is SGDLS and CDR2 is YYNGEE.

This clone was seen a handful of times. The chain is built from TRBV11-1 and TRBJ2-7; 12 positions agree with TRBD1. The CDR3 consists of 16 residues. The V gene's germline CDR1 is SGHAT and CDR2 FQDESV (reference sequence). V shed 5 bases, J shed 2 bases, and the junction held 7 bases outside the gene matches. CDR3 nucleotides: TGTGCCAGCAGCGAAGCCGGGACAGGGGGCCCCTACGAGCAGTACTTC. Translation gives CASSEAGTGGPYEQYF.

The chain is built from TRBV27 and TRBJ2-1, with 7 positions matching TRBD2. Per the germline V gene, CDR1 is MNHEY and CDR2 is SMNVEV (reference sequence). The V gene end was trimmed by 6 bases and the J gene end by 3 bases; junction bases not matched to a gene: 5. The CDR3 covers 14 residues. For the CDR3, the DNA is TGTGCCAGCAGGTGGGACTACAACTACAATGAGCAGTTCTTC. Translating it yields CASRWDYNYNEQFF.

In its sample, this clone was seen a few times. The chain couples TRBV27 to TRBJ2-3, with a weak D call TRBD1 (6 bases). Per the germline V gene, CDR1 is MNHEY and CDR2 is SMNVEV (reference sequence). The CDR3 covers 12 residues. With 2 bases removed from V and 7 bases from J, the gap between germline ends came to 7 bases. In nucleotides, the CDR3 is TGTGCCAGCAGTTTAACAGGGTATACGCAGTATTTT. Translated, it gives CASSLTGYTQYF.

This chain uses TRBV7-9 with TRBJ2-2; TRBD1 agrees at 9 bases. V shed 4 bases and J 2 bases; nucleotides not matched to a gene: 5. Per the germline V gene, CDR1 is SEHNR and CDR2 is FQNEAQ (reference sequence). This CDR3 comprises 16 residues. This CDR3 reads CASSSGQGLNTGELFF. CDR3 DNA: TGTGCCAGCAGCTCCGGACAGGGGTTAAACACCGGGGAGCTGTTTTTT.